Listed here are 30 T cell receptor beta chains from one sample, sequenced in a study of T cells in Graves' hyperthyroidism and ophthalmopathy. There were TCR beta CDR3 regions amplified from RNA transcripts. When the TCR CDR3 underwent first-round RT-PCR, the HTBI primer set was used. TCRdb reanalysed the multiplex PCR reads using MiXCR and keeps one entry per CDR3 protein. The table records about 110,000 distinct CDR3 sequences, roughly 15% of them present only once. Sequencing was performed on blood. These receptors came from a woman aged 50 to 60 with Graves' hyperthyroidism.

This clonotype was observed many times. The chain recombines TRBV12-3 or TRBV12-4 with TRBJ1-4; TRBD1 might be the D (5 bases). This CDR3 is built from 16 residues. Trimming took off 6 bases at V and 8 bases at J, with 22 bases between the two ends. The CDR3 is CASRAGTEEVWEKLFF. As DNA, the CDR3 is TGTGCCAGCAGAGCCGGGACCGAGGAAGTTTGGGAAAAACTGTTTTTT.

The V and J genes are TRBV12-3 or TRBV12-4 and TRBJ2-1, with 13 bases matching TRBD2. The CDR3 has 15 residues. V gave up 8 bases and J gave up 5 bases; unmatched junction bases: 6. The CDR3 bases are TGTGCCAGCCGCCTCGGGACTAGCGGGAACAATGAGCAGTTCTTC. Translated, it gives CASRLGTSGNNEQFF.

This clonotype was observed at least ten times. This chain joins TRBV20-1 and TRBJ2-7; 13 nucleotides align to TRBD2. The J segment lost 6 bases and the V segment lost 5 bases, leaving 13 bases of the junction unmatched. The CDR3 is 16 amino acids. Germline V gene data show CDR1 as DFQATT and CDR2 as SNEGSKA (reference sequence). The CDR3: CSAASTSGRIRAEQYF. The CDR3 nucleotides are TGCAGTGCTGCATCGACTAGCGGGAGGATAAGGGCCGAGCAGTACTTC.

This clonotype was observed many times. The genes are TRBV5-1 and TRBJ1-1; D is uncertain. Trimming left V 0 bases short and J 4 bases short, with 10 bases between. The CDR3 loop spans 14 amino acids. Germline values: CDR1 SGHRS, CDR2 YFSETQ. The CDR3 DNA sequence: TGCGCCAGCAGCTTGGAGGCTACGGCCACTGAAGCTTTCTTT. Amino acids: CASSLEATATEAFF.

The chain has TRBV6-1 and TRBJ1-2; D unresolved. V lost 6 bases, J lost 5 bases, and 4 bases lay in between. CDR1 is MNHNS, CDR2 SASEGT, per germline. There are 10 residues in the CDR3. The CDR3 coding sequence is TGTGCCAGCAGGACGTATGGCTACACCTTC. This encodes CASRTYGYTF.

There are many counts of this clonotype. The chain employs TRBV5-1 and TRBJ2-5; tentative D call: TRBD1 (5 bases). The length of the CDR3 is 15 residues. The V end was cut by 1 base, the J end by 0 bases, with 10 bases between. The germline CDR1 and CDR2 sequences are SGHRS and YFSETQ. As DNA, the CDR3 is TGCGCCAGCAGCTTGAATGGGGCCGACCAAGAGACCCAGTACTTC. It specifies CASSLNGADQETQYF.

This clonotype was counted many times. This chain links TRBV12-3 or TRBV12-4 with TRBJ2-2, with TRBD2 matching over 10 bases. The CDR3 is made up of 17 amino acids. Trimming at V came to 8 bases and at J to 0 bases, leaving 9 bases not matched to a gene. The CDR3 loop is CASRRTSGGTNTGELFF. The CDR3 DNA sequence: TGTGCCAGCCGCCGGACTAGCGGAGGCACGAACACCGGGGAGCTGTTTTTT.

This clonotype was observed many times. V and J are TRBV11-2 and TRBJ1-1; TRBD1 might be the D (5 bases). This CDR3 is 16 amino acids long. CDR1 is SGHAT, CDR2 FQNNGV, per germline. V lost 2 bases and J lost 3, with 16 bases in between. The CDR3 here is CASSLTVQGGDTEAFF. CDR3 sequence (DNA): TGTGCCAGCAGCTTAACCGTTCAGGGCGGGGACACTGAAGCTTTCTTT.

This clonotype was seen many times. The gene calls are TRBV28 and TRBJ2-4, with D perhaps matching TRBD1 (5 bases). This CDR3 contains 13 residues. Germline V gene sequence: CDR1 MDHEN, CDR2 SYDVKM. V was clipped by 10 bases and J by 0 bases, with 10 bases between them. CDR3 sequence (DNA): TGTGCCACCAGGACACCAGCCAAAAACATTCAGTACTTC. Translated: CATRTPAKNIQYF.

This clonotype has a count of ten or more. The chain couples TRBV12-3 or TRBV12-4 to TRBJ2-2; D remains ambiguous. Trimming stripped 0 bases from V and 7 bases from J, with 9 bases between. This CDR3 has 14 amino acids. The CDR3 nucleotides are TGTGCCAGCAGTTTAGCGCTAGGGATCGGGGAGCTGTTTTTT. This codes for CASSLALGIGELFF.

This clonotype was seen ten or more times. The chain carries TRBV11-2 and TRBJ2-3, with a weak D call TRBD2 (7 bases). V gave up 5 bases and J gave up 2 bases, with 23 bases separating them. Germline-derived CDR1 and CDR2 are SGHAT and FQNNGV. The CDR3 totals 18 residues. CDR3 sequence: CASSAKVGAGVITDTQYF. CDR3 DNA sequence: TGTGCCAGCAGCGCAAAGGTGGGGGCGGGAGTGATCACAGATACGCAGTATTTT.

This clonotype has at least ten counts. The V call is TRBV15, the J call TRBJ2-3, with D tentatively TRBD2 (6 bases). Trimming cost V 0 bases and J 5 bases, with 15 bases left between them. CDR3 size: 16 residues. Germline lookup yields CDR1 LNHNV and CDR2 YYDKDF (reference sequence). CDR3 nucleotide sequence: TGTGCCACCAGCAGAGATAGACCGGGAGTAGGAGATACGCAGTATTTT. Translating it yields CATSRDRPGVGDTQYF.

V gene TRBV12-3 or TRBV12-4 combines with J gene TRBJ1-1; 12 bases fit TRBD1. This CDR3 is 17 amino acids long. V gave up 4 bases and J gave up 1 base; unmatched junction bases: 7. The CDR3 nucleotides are TGTGCCAGCAGTTGGTCCGGGACAGGGGGCGCGAACACTGAAGCTTTCTTT. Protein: CASSWSGTGGANTEAFF.

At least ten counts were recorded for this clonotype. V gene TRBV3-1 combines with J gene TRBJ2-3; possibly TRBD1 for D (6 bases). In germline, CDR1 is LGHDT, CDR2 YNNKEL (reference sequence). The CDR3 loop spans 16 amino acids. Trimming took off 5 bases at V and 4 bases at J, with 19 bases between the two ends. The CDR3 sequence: CASSLYTGWMADTQYF. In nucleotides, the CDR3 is TGTGCCAGCAGCTTATACACAGGGTGGATGGCAGATACGCAGTATTTT.

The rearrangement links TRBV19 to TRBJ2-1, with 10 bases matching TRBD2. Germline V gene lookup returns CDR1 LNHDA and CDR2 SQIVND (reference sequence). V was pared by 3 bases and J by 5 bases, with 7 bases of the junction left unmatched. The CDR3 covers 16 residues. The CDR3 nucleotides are TGTGCCAGTAGTATTGGACTAGCGGAGTCGGACAATGAGCAGTTCTTC. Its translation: CASSIGLAESDNEQFF.

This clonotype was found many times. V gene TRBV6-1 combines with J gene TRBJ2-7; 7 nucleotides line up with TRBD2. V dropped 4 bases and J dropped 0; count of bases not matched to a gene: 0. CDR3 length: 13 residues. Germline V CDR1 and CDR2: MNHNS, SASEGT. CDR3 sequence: CASSGTSSYEQYV. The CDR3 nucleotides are TGTGCCAGCAGTGGGACTAGCTCCTACGAGCAGTACGTC.

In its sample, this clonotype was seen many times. Here the CDR3 DNA reads TGTGCCAGCAGTTCCTTGGGCGGGAACACTGAAGCTTTCTTT. It specifies CASSSLGGNTEAFF. The rearrangement links TRBV28 to TRBJ1-1; D is ambiguous. Germline CDR1 is MDHEN and CDR2 is SYDVKM. Deletions cut 4 bases from V and 1 base from J, with 10 bases between. The CDR3 loop spans 14 amino acids.

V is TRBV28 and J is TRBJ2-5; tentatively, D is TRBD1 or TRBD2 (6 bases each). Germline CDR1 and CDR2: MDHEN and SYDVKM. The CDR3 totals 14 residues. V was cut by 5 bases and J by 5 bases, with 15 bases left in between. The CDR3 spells CASSGMGGGETQYF. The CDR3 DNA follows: TGTGCCAGCAGTGGGATGGGGGGCGGCGAGACCCAGTACTTC.

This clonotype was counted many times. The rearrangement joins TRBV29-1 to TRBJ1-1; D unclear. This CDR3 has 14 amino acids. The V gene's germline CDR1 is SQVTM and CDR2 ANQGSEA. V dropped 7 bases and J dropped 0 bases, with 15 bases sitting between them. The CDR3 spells CSAKHGSMNTEAFF. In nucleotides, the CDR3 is TGCAGCGCGAAACATGGGAGCATGAACACTGAAGCTTTCTTT.

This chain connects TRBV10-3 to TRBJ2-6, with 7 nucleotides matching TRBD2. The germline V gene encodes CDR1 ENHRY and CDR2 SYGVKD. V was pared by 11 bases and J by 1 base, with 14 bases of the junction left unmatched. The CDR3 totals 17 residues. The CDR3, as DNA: TGTGCCTCCAAAGGCGGGACTACCAATTCTGGGGCCAACGTCCTGACTTTC. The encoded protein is CASKGGTTNSGANVLTF.

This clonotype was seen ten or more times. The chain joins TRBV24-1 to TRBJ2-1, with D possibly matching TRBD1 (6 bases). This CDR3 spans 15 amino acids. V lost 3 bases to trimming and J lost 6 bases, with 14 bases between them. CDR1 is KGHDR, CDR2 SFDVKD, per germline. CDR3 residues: CATSDETGTPNEQFF. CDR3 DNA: TGTGCCACCAGTGATGAAACCGGGACACCCAATGAGCAGTTCTTC.

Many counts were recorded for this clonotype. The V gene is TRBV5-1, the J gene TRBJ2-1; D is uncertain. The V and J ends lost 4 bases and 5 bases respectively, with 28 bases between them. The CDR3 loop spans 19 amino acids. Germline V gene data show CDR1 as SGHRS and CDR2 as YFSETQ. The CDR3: CASSNPGIWGPGANNEQFF. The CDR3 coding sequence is TGCGCCAGCAGCAACCCTGGGATCTGGGGTCCGGGCGCTAACAATGAGCAGTTCTTC.

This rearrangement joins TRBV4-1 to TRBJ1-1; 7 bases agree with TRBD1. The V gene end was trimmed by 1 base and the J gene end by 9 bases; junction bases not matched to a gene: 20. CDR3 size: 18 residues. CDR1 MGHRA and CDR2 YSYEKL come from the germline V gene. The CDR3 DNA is TGCGCCAGCAGCCAAGGAGGAACGACAGGGCCCGCCTTTGGGAAAGCTTTCTTT. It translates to CASSQGGTTGPAFGKAFF.

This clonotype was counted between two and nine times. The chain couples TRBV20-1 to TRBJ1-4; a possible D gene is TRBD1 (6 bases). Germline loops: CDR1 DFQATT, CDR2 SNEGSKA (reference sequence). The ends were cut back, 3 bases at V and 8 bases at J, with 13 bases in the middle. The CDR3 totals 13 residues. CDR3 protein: CSASPAGEEKLFF. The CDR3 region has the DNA TGCAGTGCTAGCCCGGCAGGGGAGGAAAAACTGTTTTTT.

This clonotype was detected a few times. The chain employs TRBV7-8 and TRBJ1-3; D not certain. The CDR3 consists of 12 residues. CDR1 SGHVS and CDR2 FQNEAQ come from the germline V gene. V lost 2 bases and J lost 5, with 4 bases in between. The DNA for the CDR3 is TGTGCCAGCAGCTTAAATCGAAACACCATATATTTT. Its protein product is CASSLNRNTIYF.

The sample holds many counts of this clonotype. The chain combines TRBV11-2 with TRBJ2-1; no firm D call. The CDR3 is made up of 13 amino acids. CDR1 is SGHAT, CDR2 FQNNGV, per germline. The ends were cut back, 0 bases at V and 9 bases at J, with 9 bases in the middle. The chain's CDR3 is CASSLDARSEQFF. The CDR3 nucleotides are TGTGCCAGCAGCTTAGACGCCCGGAGTGAGCAGTTCTTC.

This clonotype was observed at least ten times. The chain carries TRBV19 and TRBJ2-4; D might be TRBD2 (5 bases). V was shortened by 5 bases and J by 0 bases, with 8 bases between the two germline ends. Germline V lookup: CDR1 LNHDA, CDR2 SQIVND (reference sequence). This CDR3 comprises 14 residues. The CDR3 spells CASSSGVAKNIQYF. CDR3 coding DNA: TGTGCCAGTAGTTCCGGGGTAGCCAAAAACATTCAGTACTTC.

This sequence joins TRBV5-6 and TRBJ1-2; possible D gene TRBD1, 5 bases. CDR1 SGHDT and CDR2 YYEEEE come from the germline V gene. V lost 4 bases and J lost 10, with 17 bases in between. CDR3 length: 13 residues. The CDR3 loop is CASSRGISRVYTF. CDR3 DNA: TGTGCCAGCAGCAGAGGAATATCCAGGGTCTACACCTTC. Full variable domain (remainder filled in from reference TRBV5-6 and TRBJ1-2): DAGVTQSPTHLIKTRGQQVTLRCSPKSGHDTVSWYQQALGQGPQFIFQYYEEEERQRGNFPDRFSGHQFPNYSSELNVNALLLGDSALYLCASSRGISRVYTFGSGTRLTVV.

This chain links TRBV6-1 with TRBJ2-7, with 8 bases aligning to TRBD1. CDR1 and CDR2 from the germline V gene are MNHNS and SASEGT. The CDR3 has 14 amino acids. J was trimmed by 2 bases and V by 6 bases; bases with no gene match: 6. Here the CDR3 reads CASSAMGQAYEQYV. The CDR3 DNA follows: TGTGCCAGCAGCGCTATGGGACAGGCCTACGAGCAGTACGTC.

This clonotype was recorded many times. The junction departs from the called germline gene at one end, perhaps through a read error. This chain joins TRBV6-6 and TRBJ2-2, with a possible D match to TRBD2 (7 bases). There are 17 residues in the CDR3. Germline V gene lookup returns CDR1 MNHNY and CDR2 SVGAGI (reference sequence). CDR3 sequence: CASSYAGKRGHTGELLF. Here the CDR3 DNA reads TGTGCCAGCAGTTACGCAGGGAAGCGGGGACACACCGGGGAGCTGCTTTTT.